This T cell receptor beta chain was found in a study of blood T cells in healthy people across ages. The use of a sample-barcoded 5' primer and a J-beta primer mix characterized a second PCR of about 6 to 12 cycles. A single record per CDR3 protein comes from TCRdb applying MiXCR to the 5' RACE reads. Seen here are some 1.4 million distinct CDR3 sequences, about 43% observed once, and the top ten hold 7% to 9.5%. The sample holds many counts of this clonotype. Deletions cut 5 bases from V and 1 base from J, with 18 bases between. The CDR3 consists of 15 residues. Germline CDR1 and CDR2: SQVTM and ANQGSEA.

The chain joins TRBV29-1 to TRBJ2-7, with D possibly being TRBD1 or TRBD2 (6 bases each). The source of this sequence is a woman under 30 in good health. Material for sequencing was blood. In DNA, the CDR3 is TGCAGCGTTACAAGCCGACAGGAGGGGTCCTACGAGCAGTACTTC. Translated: CSVTSRQEGSYEQYF.